A selection of T cell receptor beta chains follows, all from one sample in a study of control samples from healthy donors and cancer patients. Here immunoSEQ multiplex PCR was the method, and the copy in TCRdb shows in-frame clones only, minus some. The data show some 150,000 clones, with roughly 89% seen just once and more than 6.5% held by the top ten. The source material was blood. These receptors all stem from a man aged 18 to 35 in good health. CDR3s include the opening cysteine and the closing phenylalanine or tryptophan. Each record gives: clone size, D gene, V gene, J gene, CDR3 DNA, CDR3 protein. D genes are given only for firm matches. Only part of the rows carry a size: once, few, many, or a class if the clone is expanded.

-	-	TRBV2	TRBJ1-6	TGTGCCAGCGGGTTGGAAGAGCAGGGTAATTCACCCCTCCACTTT	CASGLEEQGNSPLHF
-	-	TRBV5-6	TRBJ1-3	TGTGCCAGCAGCTTGGTAGTGGACACCATATATTTT	CASSLVVDTIYF
-	-	TRBV3-1/TRBV3-2	TRBJ1-1	TGTGCCAGCAGCCAAGGTGGGAGGAACACTGAAGCTTTCTTT	CASSQGGRNTEAFF
-	-	TRBV9	TRBJ2-3	TGTGCCAGCAGCGTAGATGGGTTCACAGATACGCAGTATTTT	CASSVDGFTDTQYF
few	-	TRBV2	TRBJ1-2	TGTGCCAGCAGGGGCGGAAACTATGGCTACACCTTC	CASRGGNYGYTF
once	-	TRBV2	TRBJ1-5	TGTGCCAGCAGGAAGGACGGGGGAGGCAATCAGCCCCAGCATTTT	CASRKDGGGNQPQHF
-	-	TRBV20-1	TRBJ1-3	TGCAGTGCTAGTGACAATCCCGGAAACACCATATATTTT	CSASDNPGNTIYF
once	-	TRBV4-1	TRBJ1-6	TGCGCCAGCAGCCAGGCTGGGTGGGGCCAAAATTCACCCCTCCACTTT	CASSQAGWGQNSPLHF
-	-	TRBV21-1	TRBJ1-6	TGTGCCAGCAGCAAAAACGAGGACAGGGGGTGGAATTCACCCCTCCACTTT	CASSKNEDRGWNSPLHF
-	-	TRBV6-5	TRBJ1-4	TGTGCCAGCAGCCTCCGAGGAGCGAATGAAAAACTGTTTTTT	CASSLRGANEKLFF
-	-	TRBV10-2	TRBJ1-1	TGCGCCAGCAGACAAGACAGAGACACTGAAGCTTTCTTT	CASRQDRDTEAFF
-	TRBD2	TRBV24-1	TRBJ2-1	TGTGCCACCAGTGATACTAGCGGGGGGGCCTACAATGAGCAGTTCTTC	CATSDTSGGAYNEQFF
-	-	TRBV30	TRBJ1-3	TGTGCCTGGGGCCAAGACAGGCCGAGCTCTGGAAACACCATATATTTT	CAWGQDRPSSGNTIYF
-	TRBD2	TRBV7-2	TRBJ2-3	TGTGCCAGCAGCTTAGGGCTAGCGGGGGGTATGGGCACAGATACGCAGTATTTT	CASSLGLAGGMGTDTQYF
-	-	TRBV10-1	TRBJ2-3	TGCGCCACAGCAGAGGGGGGGGGATCAGATACGCAGTATTTT	CATAEGGGSDTQYF
-	TRBD1	TRBV25-1	TRBJ1-2	TGTGCCAGCAGTGATGGACAGGGGGCTAACTATGGCTACACCTTC	CASSDGQGANYGYTF
-	-	TRBV23-1	TRBJ2-1	TGCGCCAGCAGTCAATTTCAGGGTGCCCTGCCAGTAGCTGAGCAGTTCTTC	CASSQFQGALPVAEQFF
-	-	TRBV11-3	TRBJ2-3	TGTGCCAGCAGCAGCATAGGGACAGATACGCAGTATTTT	CASSSIGTDTQYF
once	TRBD1	TRBV9	TRBJ1-1	TGTGCCAGCAGCCCCCAGACAGGGGGCACTGAAGCTTTCTTT	CASSPQTGGTEAFF
-	-	TRBV9	TRBJ2-6	TGTGCCAGCAGCAGTCACACCGGGTCTGGGGCCAACGTCCTGACTTTC	CASSSHTGSGANVLTF
-	-	TRBV7-2	TRBJ1-2	TGTGCCAGCAGCTTAGTTCGTCTACAGCCATTACACTATGGCTACACCTTC	CASSLVRLQPLHYGYTF
-	-	TRBV6-6	TRBJ2-7	TGTGCCACCGCGGTTTTCTCCTACGAGCAGTACTTC	CATAVFSYEQYF
-	-	TRBV27	TRBJ1-1	TGTGCCAGCACCTCCTTGGGGGGCCACACTGAAGCTTTCTTT	CASTSLGGHTEAFF
once	-	TRBV6-1	TRBJ1-3	TGTGCCAGCAGTGAAGGTGGAGGAGTCATTGGAAACACCATATATTTT	CASSEGGGVIGNTIYF
-	-	TRBV4-1	TRBJ1-1	TGCGCCGGCAGCCAAGAGTCACAGGCAGGCTCCAACACTGAAGCTTTCTTT	CAGSQESQAGSNTEAFF
-	-	TRBV7-9	TRBJ2-7	TGTGCCAGCAGCTTAGCCGACAGGAACTACGAGCAGTACTTC	CASSLADRNYEQYF
-	TRBD1	TRBV19	TRBJ1-4	TGTGCCAGTTCGACAGGGGTTACAGGTATTAATGAAAAACTGTTTTTT	CASSTGVTGINEKLFF
-	TRBD1	TRBV5-4	TRBJ2-3	TGTGCCAGCAGCCCGGGACAGGCCACAGATACGCAGTATTTT	CASSPGQATDTQYF
-	-	TRBV7-2	TRBJ1-1	TGTGCCAGCAGCTTAGCGTGGGGGGGCGCCGCTGAAGCTTTCTTT	CASSLAWGGAAEAFF
-	-	TRBV6-2/TRBV6-3	TRBJ2-7	TGTGCCAGCAGTCCCTTCTACGAGCAGTACTTC	CASSPFYEQYF
-	-	TRBV7-9	TRBJ2-3	TGTGCCAGCAGCCGCAGACCCCCATCGGACCTCAGACCAGATACGCAGTATTTT	CASSRRPPSDLRPDTQYF
-	-	TRBV3-1/TRBV3-2	TRBJ2-1	TGTGCCAGCAGCCAAGGCTTCAACAGAGTTGGTAATGAGCAGTTCTTC	CASSQGFNRVGNEQFF
-	TRBD1	TRBV7-2	TRBJ1-4	TGTGCCAGCAGCCCCCGGGACAGGCTTAATGAAAAACTGTTTTTT	CASSPRDRLNEKLFF
-	-	TRBV2	TRBJ2-7	TGTGCCAGCAGTGGCCCGGGACCGAACAACTCCTACGAGCAGTACTTC	CASSGPGPNNSYEQYF
once	-	TRBV18	TRBJ2-2	TGTGCCAGCTCACACGTGGGAGCGAACACCGGGGAGCTGTTTTTT	CASSHVGANTGELFF
-	TRBD1	TRBV15	TRBJ1-4	TGTGCCACCAGCAGAGATTTGACAGGGGATGAAAAACTGTTTTTT	CATSRDLTGDEKLFF
few	-	TRBV15	TRBJ1-5	TGTGCCACCAGCAGAGACAGATATAGCAATCAGCCCCAGCATTTT	CATSRDRYSNQPQHF
few	TRBD2	TRBV10-2	TRBJ2-7	TGCGCCAGCAGATCGGGACTAGCGGGCTACGAGCAGTACTTC	CASRSGLAGYEQYF
-	-	TRBV23-1	TRBJ1-5	TGCGCCAGCAGTCGCAAACCCTCCCGATATAGCAATCAGCCCCAGCATTTT	CASSRKPSRYSNQPQHF
-	TRBD1	TRBV7-3	TRBJ2-7	TGTGCCAGCAGCTTAGGACCCGGGACAGGGGAGGATGAGCAGTACTTC	CASSLGPGTGEDEQYF
-	-	TRBV6-1	TRBJ1-1	TGTGCCAGCAGTGAGTACTCTGAAGCTTTCTTT	CASSEYSEAFF
-	-	TRBV5-1	TRBJ1-1	TGCGCCAGCAGCGGGGGGCGGGACACTGAAGCTTTCTTT	CASSGGRDTEAFF
-	TRBD1	TRBV13	TRBJ2-7	TGTGCCAGCAGCTTAATGGGACAGGGGGTCTACGAGCAGTACTTC	CASSLMGQGVYEQYF
once	-	TRBV5-1	TRBJ1-2	TGCGCCAGCAGCCCGACAAGGTCGCCGGATGGCTATGGCTACACCTTC	CASSPTRSPDGYGYTF
-	TRBD1	TRBV27	TRBJ1-4	TGTGCCAGCAGCCTCGACAGGGGAGGTGAAAAACTGTTTTTT	CASSLDRGGEKLFF
-	-	TRBV6-5	TRBJ2-1	TGTGCCAGCAGTTACTCTATCGATGAGCAGTTCTTC	CASSYSIDEQFF